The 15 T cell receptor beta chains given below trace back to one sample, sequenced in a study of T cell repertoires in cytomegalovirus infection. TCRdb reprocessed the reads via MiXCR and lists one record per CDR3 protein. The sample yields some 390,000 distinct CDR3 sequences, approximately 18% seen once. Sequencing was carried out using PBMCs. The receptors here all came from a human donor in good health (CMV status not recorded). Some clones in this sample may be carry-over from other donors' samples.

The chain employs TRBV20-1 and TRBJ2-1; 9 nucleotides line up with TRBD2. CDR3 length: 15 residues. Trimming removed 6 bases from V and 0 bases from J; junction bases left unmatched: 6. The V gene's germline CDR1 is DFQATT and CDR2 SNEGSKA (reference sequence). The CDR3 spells CSATRGGTSYNEQFF. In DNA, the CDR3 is TGCAGTGCCACGCGGGGGGGAACCTCCTACAATGAGCAGTTCTTC.

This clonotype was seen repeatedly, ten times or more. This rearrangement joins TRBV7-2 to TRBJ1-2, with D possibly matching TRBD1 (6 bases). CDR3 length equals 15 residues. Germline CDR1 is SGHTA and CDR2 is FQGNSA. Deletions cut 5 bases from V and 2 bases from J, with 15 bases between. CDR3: CASSAQGRANYGYTF. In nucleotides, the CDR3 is TGTGCCAGCAGCGCACAGGGACGGGCGAACTATGGCTACACCTTC.

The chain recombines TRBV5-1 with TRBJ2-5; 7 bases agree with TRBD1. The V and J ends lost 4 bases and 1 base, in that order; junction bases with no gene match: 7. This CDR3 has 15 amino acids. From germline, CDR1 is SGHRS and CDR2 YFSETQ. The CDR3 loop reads CASSQGELGQETQYF. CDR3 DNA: TGCGCCAGCAGCCAGGGGGAATTGGGCCAAGAGACCCAGTACTTC.

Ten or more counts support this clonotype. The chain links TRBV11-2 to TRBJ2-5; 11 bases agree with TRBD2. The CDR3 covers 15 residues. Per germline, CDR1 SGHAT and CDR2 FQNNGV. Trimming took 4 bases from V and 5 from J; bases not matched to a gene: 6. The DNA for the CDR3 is TGTGCCAGCAGCTCCGCTAGCGGGGGGATGGAGACCCAGTACTTC. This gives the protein CASSSASGGMETQYF.

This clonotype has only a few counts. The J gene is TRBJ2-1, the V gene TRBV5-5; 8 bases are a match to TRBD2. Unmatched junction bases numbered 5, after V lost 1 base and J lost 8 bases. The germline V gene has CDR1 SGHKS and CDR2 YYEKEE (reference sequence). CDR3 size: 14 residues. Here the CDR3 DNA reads TGTGCCAGCAGCTTGTACGGGGGGGTTGATGAGCAGTTCTTC. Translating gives CASSLYGGVDEQFF. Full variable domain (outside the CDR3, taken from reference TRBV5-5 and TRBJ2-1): DAGVTQSPTHLIKTRGQQVTLRCSPISGHKSVSWYQQVLGQGPQFIFQYYEKEERGRGNFPDRFSARQFPNYSSELNVNALLLGDSALYLCASSLYGGVDEQFFGPGTRLTVL.

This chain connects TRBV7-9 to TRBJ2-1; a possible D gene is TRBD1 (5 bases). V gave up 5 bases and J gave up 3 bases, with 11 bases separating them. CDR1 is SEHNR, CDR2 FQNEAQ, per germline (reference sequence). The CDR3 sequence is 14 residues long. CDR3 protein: CASSPQVLYNEQFF. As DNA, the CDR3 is TGTGCCAGCAGCCCACAGGTCCTCTACAATGAGCAGTTCTTC. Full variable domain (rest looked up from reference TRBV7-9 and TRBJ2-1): DTGVSQNPRHKITKRGQNVTFRCDPISEHNRLYWYRQTLGQGPEFLTYFQNEAQLEKSRLLSDRFSAERPKGSFSTLEIQRTEQGDSAMYLCASSPQVLYNEQFFGPGTRLTVL.

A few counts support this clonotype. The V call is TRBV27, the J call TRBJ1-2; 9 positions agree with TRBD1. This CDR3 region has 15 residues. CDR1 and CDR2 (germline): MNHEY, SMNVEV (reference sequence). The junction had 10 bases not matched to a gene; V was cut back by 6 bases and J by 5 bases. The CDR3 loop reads CASSPGQGSLYGYTF. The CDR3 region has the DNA TGTGCCAGCAGCCCTGGACAGGGGAGTTTGTATGGCTACACCTTC.

The CDR3 sequence is CASSQHPRRAYEQYF. CDR3 sequence (DNA): TGCGCCAGCAGCCAACACCCCCGCAGGGCGTACGAGCAGTACTTC. The chain couples TRBV4-3 to TRBJ2-7; tentatively, D is TRBD1 (5 bases). The CDR3 loop spans 15 amino acids. Germline-derived CDR1 and CDR2 are LGHNA and YSLEER. V lost 2 bases and J lost 4, with 15 bases in between.

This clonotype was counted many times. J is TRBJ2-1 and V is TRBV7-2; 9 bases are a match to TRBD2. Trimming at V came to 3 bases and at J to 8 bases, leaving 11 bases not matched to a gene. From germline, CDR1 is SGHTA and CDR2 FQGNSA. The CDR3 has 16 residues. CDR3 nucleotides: TGTGCCAGCAGCTTTTTTCGTAGCGGGAGTTTATATGAGCAGTTCTTC. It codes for CASSFFRSGSLYEQFF.

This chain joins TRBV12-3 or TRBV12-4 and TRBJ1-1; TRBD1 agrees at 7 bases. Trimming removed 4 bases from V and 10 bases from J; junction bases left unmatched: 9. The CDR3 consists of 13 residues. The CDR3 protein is CASSSTGAGGAFF. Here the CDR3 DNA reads TGTGCCAGCAGTTCCACAGGGGCCGGAGGAGCTTTCTTT.

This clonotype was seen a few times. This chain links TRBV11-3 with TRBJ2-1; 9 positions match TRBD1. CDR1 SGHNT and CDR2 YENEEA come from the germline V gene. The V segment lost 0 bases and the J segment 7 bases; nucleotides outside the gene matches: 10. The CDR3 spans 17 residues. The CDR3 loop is CASSLDPRGTGRNEQFF. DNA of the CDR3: TGTGCCAGCAGCTTAGATCCGCGGGGGACAGGGAGGAATGAGCAGTTCTTC.

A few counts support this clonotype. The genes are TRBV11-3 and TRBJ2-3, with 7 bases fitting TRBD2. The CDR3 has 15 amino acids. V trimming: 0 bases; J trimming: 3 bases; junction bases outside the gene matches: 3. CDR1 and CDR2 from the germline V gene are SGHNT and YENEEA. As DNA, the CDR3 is TGTGCCAGCAGCTTAGAACCGGGGGGTACAGATACGCAGTATTTT. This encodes CASSLEPGGTDTQYF.

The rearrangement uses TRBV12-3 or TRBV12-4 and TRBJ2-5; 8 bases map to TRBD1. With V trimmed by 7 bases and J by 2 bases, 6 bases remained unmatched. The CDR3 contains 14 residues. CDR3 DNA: TGTGCCAGCAAACCGAGACAGGGGCAAGAGACCCAGTACTTC. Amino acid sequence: CASKPRQGQETQYF.

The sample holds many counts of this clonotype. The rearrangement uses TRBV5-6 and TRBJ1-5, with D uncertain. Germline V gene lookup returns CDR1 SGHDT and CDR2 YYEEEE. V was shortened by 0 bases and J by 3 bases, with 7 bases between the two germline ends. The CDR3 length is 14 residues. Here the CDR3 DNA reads TGTGCCAGCAGCTTGGCCCCGATCAATCAGCCCCAGCATTTT. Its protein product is CASSLAPINQPQHF.

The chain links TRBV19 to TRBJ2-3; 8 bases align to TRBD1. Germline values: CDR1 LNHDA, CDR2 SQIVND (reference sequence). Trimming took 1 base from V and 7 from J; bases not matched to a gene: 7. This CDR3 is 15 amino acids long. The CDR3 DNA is TGTGCCAGTAGTATAGGAGGCACAGGGGGTAATACGCAGTATTTT. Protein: CASSIGGTGGNTQYF.